The entry below gives a single TCR beta chain sequence along with its context. Time point specified: newly diagnosed GD, antithyroid drugs for less than 3 months. Scientists built the TCR library using RNA that was extracted from PBMCs. The V gene lost 4 bases and the J gene lost 0 bases, with 12 bases spanning the gap. CDR3 size: 16 residues. Germline loops: CDR1 MGHRA, CDR2 YSYEKL. This sample is part of a study of regulatory T cells in long-lasting Graves disease. Study details: Graves' patients, diagnosed recently, had received antithyroid drugs under 3 months.

Building of the TCR beta libraries involved iRepertoire HTBI primers and Arm-PCR of CDR3 regions. TCRdb re-called the multiplex PCR reads with MiXCR, one entry per CDR3 protein. Among 200,000 to 300,000 distinct CDR3 sequences listed, just over 20% were seen once. The receptor was isolated from a female donor with Graves disease. The chain employs TRBV4-1 and TRBJ2-2; D is ambiguous. Sequenced material: peripheral blood mononuclear cells (PBMCs), taken at new diagnosis, from a patient treated with antithyroid drugs. CDR3 DNA: TGCGCCAGCAGCCCACGTATTGACACGAACACCGGGGAGCTGTTTTTT. Translation: CASSPRIDTNTGELFF.